Listed here is a single T cell receptor (beta chain). The sample originates from a study of blood T cell repertoires in COVID-19. Study summary: Samples representing acute and convalescent COVID-19 were sourced from the United States, Italy and Spain. Nucleic acid was either cDNA or gDNA, and it came from T cells, B-cell-depleted T cells, or PBMCs.

V lost 4 bases, J lost 9 bases, and 19 bases lay in between. This CDR3 spans 15 amino acids. From germline, CDR1 is LGHDT and CDR2 YNNKEL (reference sequence). The repertoire was sequenced with immunoSEQ multiplex PCR; TCRdb's copy has only in-frame clones and lacks some. The sample contains over 150,000 clones, roughly 83% of which appear only once. V and J are TRBV3-1 (or the pseudogene TRBV3-2) and TRBJ1-5; perhaps TRBD1 as D (5 bases). The origin of this receptor is a woman between 55 and 75 years old with COVID-19, enrolled during active disease. The sample comprised peripheral blood. The CDR3 DNA sequence: TGTGCCAGCAGCCCAAGGGGAACATTAGAGAGGCCCCAGCATTTT. Translation: CASSPRGTLERPQHF.